This T cell receptor beta chain came from a study of T cells in localized non-small cell lung cancer (dated by TCRdb to between 2020 and 2021). Concerning the study at large: The study analyzed T cell repertoires of under 250 early-stage NSCLC patients, comparing tumors and uninvolved tumor-adjacent lungs. A mean age of around 66 years was recorded for the NSCLC patients, of whom under 150 were male and 85 to 110 were female. The cohort consisted of a few hundred treatment-naive NSCLC patients whose localized lung tumors had been resected.

Of note for this clone: Its recognized antigen is unknown. The record has no base qualities; no much larger clone is one base away.

Study-wide findings and limitations: A median of 57 of the top 100 tumor clones were detected in paired uninvolved adjacent lung, and 28 of these tumor clones were also found among the top 100 clones of the paired uninvolved adjacent lung. Because multi-region sequencing of the tumors was not done, intratumor heterogeneity could not be ruled out. Longer overall survival was associated with higher blood T cell density, whereas shorter survival was associated with higher adjacent-lung clonality. Since the design was exploratory, TCR variables were selected using unadjusted p-values with no false-discovery rate correction. Uninvolved tumor-adjacent lung showed the highest T cell clonality, higher than tumor, which suggests more focused antigenic responses in the adjacent lung.

At diagnosis, tumor, uninvolved tumor-adjacent lung and peripheral blood were collected and then preserved as a mix of FFPE and fresh-frozen material. Blood samples were analyzed as peripheral blood mononuclear cells for TCR repertoire profiling. The germline V end is reduced by 0 bases and the J end by 8 bases; junction bases left unmatched: 6. Sequences LGHNA (CDR1) and YSLEER (CDR2) are obtained from the germline V gene. From its cysteine to its phenylalanine, the CDR3 spans 15 amino acids. Just the 45-base CDR3 DNA is kept, in frame starting at base 1. The immunoSEQ Assay was used to sequence TCR beta CDR3 regions from DNA. The authors' pipeline ran thus. To compute T cell density, TCR beta template counts were normalized to usable DNA, which was estimated by amplifying housekeeping genes. The preseqR package was used to estimate richness by extrapolating to 400,000 templates for PBMC samples and to 120,000 templates for tissue samples. Clonality was defined by subtracting Pielou's evenness from one. Tissue-enriched TCRs were identified through differential abundance testing performed on productive amino-acid clonotypes, with a minimum total count of 5 and an alpha of 0.1. The Jaccard Index and the Morisita Overlap Index were used to measure repertoire overlap between compartments. GLIPH grouped TCR beta CDR3s together with public tetramer-defined viral CDR3s, and a viral motif had to include at least three viral sequences and show V-gene enrichment. TCRdb obtained this table from immuneACCESS and retained in-frame rearrangements with V and J assigned. These tables miss some clones; where compared with another copy, unresolved V genes account for less than half of the shortfall, and the remainder is unexplained. V, J and clone size were drawn from that table, and D and trimming were deduced from the DNA. For this sample there are around 26,000 clones; around 88% appear just once. The biggest ten clones account for around a tenth of the sample.

The material sequenced was peripheral blood mononuclear cells, taken before any cancer treatment. The chain is made from TRBV4-3 and TRBJ1-4; the central 7 bases match TRBD1. The receptor's source is a woman aged 35 to 70 with stage III lung adenocarcinoma. The CDR3 protein is CASSQEPQGQEKLFF. The DNA reads TGCGCCAGCAGCCAAGAACCCCAGGGACAGGAAAAACTGTTTTTT.